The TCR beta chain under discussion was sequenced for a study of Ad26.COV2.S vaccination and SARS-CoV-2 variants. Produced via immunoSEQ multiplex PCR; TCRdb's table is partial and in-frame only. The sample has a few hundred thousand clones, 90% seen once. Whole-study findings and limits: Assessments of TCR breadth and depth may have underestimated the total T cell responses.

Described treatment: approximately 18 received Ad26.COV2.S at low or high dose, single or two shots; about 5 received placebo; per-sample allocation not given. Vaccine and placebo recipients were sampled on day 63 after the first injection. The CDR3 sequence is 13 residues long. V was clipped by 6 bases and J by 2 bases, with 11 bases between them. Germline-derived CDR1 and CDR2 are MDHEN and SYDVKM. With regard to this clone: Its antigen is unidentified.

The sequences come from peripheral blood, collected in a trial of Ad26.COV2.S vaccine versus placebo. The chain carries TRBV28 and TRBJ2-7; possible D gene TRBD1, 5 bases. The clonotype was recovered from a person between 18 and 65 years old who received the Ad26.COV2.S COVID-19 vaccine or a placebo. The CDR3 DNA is TGTGCCAGCAGATCCACAGGTACCTACGAGCAGTACTTC. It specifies CASRSTGTYEQYF.